This T cell receptor beta chain comes out of a study of blood T cells in healthy people across ages. Points from the study as a whole: Leaving the PBMCs unsorted stopped any conclusive comparison of naive versus antigen-experienced cells.

Alongside a J-beta primer mix, a sample-barcoded 5' primer served in a second PCR lasting about 6 to 11 cycles. Carrying 12 random nucleotides, a template-switch adaptor labeled each individual cDNA molecule. At least 2.5 million CDR3-containing paired-end reads were obtained per sample. TCRdb called the 5' RACE reads again in MiXCR, with one record for every CDR3 protein. Of 650,000 to 800,000 distinct CDR3 sequences in the sample, under 45% were seen once. This clonotype was counted only a few times. Antigen: not known. The CDR3 runs 13 residues. Trimming shortened V by 3 bases and J by 7 bases, and 13 bases separated the two germline ends. CDR1 is DFQATT, CDR2 SNEGSKA, per germline (reference sequence).

This receptor was identified in a man between 60 and 75 years old in good health. Sequencing was performed on blood. This chain joins TRBV20-1 and TRBJ2-1; D is unresolved. CDR3 residues: CSASKPSRNEQFF. CDR3 coding DNA: TGCAGTGCTAGTAAGCCTAGTCGGAATGAGCAGTTCTTC.